This T cell receptor (beta chain) was retrieved from a study of T-cell reconstitution after alpha-beta-depleted transplantation in children. For TCRbeta, the library was prepared with unique molecular identifiers. Via MiXCR, TCRdb re-called the PCR reads, giving one row per CDR3 protein. Of 300,000 or so distinct CDR3 sequences in the sample, approximately 9.6% were seen once. V shed 6 bases and J shed 4 bases, with 13 bases lying between them. CDR3 length equals 13 residues. The specimen was PBMCs from the stem cell graft donor, collected from the stem cell graft. J is TRBJ2-7 and V is TRBV12-3 or TRBV12-4; TRBD1 or TRBD2 may be the D gene (5 bases each). This clonotype was sampled from a human donor who donated a stem cell graft to a child with SCID. The DNA of the CDR3 is TGTGCCAGCAGCACCGGGACGGTTTACGAGCAGTACTTC. It specifies CASSTGTVYEQYF.